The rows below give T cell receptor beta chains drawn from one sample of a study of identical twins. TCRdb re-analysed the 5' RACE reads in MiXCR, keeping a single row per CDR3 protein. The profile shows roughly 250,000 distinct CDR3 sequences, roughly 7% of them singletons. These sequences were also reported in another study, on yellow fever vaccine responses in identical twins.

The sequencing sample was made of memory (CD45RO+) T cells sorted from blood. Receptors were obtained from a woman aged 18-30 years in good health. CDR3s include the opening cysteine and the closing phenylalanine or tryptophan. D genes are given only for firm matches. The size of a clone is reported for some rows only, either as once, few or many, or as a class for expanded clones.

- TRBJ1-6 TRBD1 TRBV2 TGTGCCAGCAGAGAAACAGGGGCCCGATCACCCCTCCACTTT CASRETGARSPLHF
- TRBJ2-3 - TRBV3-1 TGTGCCAGCAGCCCTCCAGCGGGTACTGGGACAGATACGCAGTATTTT CASSPPAGTGTDTQYF
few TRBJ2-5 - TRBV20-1 TGCAGTGCTAGAGATTTAGGGCCAAAGACCCAGTACTTC CSARDLGPKTQYF
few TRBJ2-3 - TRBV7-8 TGTGCCAGCAGCTTTGGTTTCCAGCGGAGCACAGATACGCAGTATTTT CASSFGFQRSTDTQYF
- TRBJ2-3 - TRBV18 TGTGCCAGCTCACCACCGGGCCTGAAATCGACCGTAGATACGCAGTATTTT CASSPPGLKSTVDTQYF
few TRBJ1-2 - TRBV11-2 TGTGCCAGCAGCTTCGACCCCAGTTATGGCTACACCTTC CASSFDPSYGYTF
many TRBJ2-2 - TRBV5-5 TGTGCCAGCAGCTTGGTTCAGGCCAACACCGGGGAGCTGTTTTTT CASSLVQANTGELFF
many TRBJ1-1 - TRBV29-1 TGCAGCGTTGAAAGGCTGAACACTGAAGCTTTCTTT CSVERLNTEAFF
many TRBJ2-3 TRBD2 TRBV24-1 TGTGCCACCAGTGATCTGACTTACGGGGGGGCAGATACGCAGTATTTT CATSDLTYGGADTQYF
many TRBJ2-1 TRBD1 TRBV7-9 TGTGCCAGCAGCCCTGGGACAGGGACTGACAATGAGCAGTTCTTC CASSPGTGTDNEQFF
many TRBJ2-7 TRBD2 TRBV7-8 TGTGCCAGCAGCTTAGGGACTAGCGGGAGCCGGCAGTACTTC CASSLGTSGSRQYF
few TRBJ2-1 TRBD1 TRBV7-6 TGTGCCAGCAGCCCCGGGACAGGGGGCTTGAATGAGCAGTTCTTC CASSPGTGGLNEQFF
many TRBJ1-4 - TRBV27 TGTGCCAGCAGTTATCGGGGGGGGCGACTGTTTTTT CASSYRGGRLFF
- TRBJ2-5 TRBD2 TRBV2 TGTGCCAGCAGTAGCCCTAGCGGCCAAGAGACCCAGTACTTC CASSSPSGQETQYF
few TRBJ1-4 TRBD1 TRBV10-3 TGTGCCATCAGTGAGTCGTCAGGGGGCCTTAATAATGAAAAACTGTTTTTT CAISESSGGLNNEKLFF
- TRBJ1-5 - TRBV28 TGTGCCAGCCAGGTAACTCTTAATCAGCCCCAGCATTTT CASQVTLNQPQHF
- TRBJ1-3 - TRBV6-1 TGTGCCAGCAGTGAAAGGATAAAAGGAAACACCATATATTTT CASSERIKGNTIYF
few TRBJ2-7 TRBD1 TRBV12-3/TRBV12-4 TGTGCCAGCAGTTTAGGGGACAGATACGAGCAGTACTTC CASSLGDRYEQYF
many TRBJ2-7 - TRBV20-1 TGCAGTGCTAGAGCAGGGGACTCCTACCAGGAGTACTTC CSARAGDSYQEYF
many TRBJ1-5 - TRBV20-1 TGCAGTGCTAGAGCCATCGCAGGAGAACATCAGCCCCAGCATTTT CSARAIAGEHQPQHF
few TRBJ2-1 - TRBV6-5 TGTGCCAGCAGCTATTTACCAACCGGGACAAGCTACAATGAGCAGTTCTTC CASSYLPTGTSYNEQFF
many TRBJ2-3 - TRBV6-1 TGTGCCAGCAGTCCTACAGGGTTGGGCACAGATACGCAGTATTTT CASSPTGLGTDTQYF